Listed below are T cell receptor beta chains from one sample, sequenced in a study of T cell responses to AZD1222 COVID-19 vaccine. Here immunoSEQ multiplex PCR was the method, and the copy in TCRdb shows in-frame clones only, minus some. The table records roughly 100,000 clones, 87% of them present only once. Sequencing was performed on peripheral blood, taken on day 0 of AZD1222 vaccination. All receptors come from an adult in good health. CDR3s include the opening cysteine and the closing phenylalanine or tryptophan. A D gene is named only where the DNA matches it firmly. Rows give clone size only sometimes, using once, few, many, or a class for an expanded clone.

cdr3_nt: TGTGCCACCAGTGACCCCGTCAGTACAGATACGCAGTATTTT
cdr3_aa: CATSDPVSTDTQYF
clone_size: -
j_call: TRBJ2-3
v_call: TRBV24-1
d_call: -

cdr3_nt: TGTGCCAGCACCAAACCGGGGACCCTGGAAGCTTTCTTT
cdr3_aa: CASTKPGTLEAFF
clone_size: -
j_call: TRBJ1-1
v_call: TRBV6-5
d_call: -

cdr3_nt: TGTGCCAGCAGCCCTAGTAACGGGCCGACGAGGACAGATACGCAGTATTTT
cdr3_aa: CASSPSNGPTRTDTQYF
clone_size: -
j_call: TRBJ2-3
v_call: TRBV7-9
d_call: -

cdr3_nt: TGTGCCAGCAGCTTCGCGGGACGTTCGGTCGCTTTCTTT
cdr3_aa: CASSFAGRSVAFF
clone_size: -
j_call: TRBJ1-1
v_call: TRBV5-6
d_call: -

cdr3_nt: TGTGCCAGCAGTCCAGGGACCGGGGCAGATACGCAGTATTTT
cdr3_aa: CASSPGTGADTQYF
clone_size: few
j_call: TRBJ2-3
v_call: TRBV6-2/TRBV6-3
d_call: -

cdr3_nt: TGTGCCAGCAAGAGCACCGGGGAGCTGTTTTTT
cdr3_aa: CASKSTGELFF
clone_size: -
j_call: TRBJ2-2
v_call: TRBV2
d_call: -

cdr3_nt: TGCGCCAGCAGTGACCTGTACACTGAAGCTTTCTTT
cdr3_aa: CASSDLYTEAFF
clone_size: once
j_call: TRBJ1-1
v_call: TRBV10-1
d_call: -

cdr3_nt: TGTGCCAGCAGCTTACGGACTAGCGGGAGGGATGAGCAGTTCTTC
cdr3_aa: CASSLRTSGRDEQFF
clone_size: -
j_call: TRBJ2-1
v_call: TRBV11-1
d_call: TRBD2

cdr3_nt: TGTGCCATCCACCGGGACCCCCAAGAGACCCAGTACTTC
cdr3_aa: CAIHRDPQETQYF
clone_size: -
j_call: TRBJ2-5
v_call: TRBV10-3
d_call: -

cdr3_nt: TGTGCCAGCAGCACGGGACTTGCGACCTACAATGAGCAGTTCTTC
cdr3_aa: CASSTGLATYNEQFF
clone_size: once
j_call: TRBJ2-1
v_call: TRBV7-9
d_call: -

cdr3_nt: TGTGCCAGCAGTTTTTCCCGATCAGATACGCAGTATTTT
cdr3_aa: CASSFSRSDTQYF
clone_size: -
j_call: TRBJ2-3
v_call: TRBV12-3/TRBV12-4
d_call: -

cdr3_nt: TGTGCTAGTGGTTCCGGGACACCCTATGAGTTCTGGGGTACGAGCTCTGGGGCCAACGTCCTGACTTTC
cdr3_aa: CASGSGTPYEFWGTSSGANVLTF
clone_size: -
j_call: TRBJ2-6
v_call: TRBV12-5
d_call: -

cdr3_nt: TGTGCCAGCAGTAAACCGACCAGACGACAGGAAGAGACCCAGTACTTC
cdr3_aa: CASSKPTRRQEETQYF
clone_size: -
j_call: TRBJ2-5
v_call: TRBV6-2/TRBV6-3
d_call: -

cdr3_nt: TGTGCCAGCAGTGACCTCAGGACAGGGGGTAGCAATCAGCCCCAGCATTTT
cdr3_aa: CASSDLRTGGSNQPQHF
clone_size: -
j_call: TRBJ1-5
v_call: TRBV6-1
d_call: TRBD1

cdr3_nt: TGTGCCAGCAGATTATCAGGGCCAGGAGAAGCTTTCTTT
cdr3_aa: CASRLSGPGEAFF
clone_size: -
j_call: TRBJ1-1
v_call: TRBV12-3/TRBV12-4
d_call: -

cdr3_nt: TGTGCCAGCAGTTTATCACAGGGACCCCAAGAGACCCAGTACTTC
cdr3_aa: CASSLSQGPQETQYF
clone_size: -
j_call: TRBJ2-5
v_call: TRBV27
d_call: -

cdr3_nt: TGTGCCAGCAGTGGGGGCAGGGGGACTGAAAAACTGTTTTTT
cdr3_aa: CASSGGRGTEKLFF
clone_size: -
j_call: TRBJ1-4
v_call: TRBV2
d_call: TRBD1

cdr3_nt: TGTGCCAGCAGCGCTTCTAATTTAGCGGGGGGGAACACCGGGGAGCTGTTTTTT
cdr3_aa: CASSASNLAGGNTGELFF
clone_size: -
j_call: TRBJ2-2
v_call: TRBV9
d_call: TRBD2

cdr3_nt: TGTGCCAGCACCCTGGGGGGGAACACCGGGGAGCTGTTTTTT
cdr3_aa: CASTLGGNTGELFF
clone_size: -
j_call: TRBJ2-2
v_call: TRBV9
d_call: -

cdr3_nt: TGTGCCAGCAGTTACGGGGCGGGGAAGGCGGAGACCCAGTACTTC
cdr3_aa: CASSYGAGKAETQYF
clone_size: -
j_call: TRBJ2-5
v_call: TRBV6-2/TRBV6-3
d_call: -

cdr3_nt: TGTGCCAGCAGCCTAACCGGGGGGGCCGTCACCGGGGAGCTGTTTTTT
cdr3_aa: CASSLTGGAVTGELFF
clone_size: -
j_call: TRBJ2-2
v_call: TRBV7-3
d_call: TRBD2

cdr3_nt: TGTGCCTGGAATACAGGGGGCGGAAACACCATATATTTT
cdr3_aa: CAWNTGGGNTIYF
clone_size: once
j_call: TRBJ1-3
v_call: TRBV30
d_call: TRBD1

cdr3_nt: TGTGCTAGTGGTCACGACAGGGAAGGTCAGCCCCAGCATTTT
cdr3_aa: CASGHDREGQPQHF
clone_size: -
j_call: TRBJ1-5
v_call: TRBV12-5
d_call: TRBD1

cdr3_nt: TGTGCCAGCAGCCATGGCCGTCCTTCTAACTATGGCTACACCTTC
cdr3_aa: CASSHGRPSNYGYTF
clone_size: -
j_call: TRBJ1-2
v_call: TRBV6-2/TRBV6-3
d_call: -

cdr3_nt: TGTGCCAGCAGTTACCTGTCCAGGGTCGATCAGCCCCAGCATTTT
cdr3_aa: CASSYLSRVDQPQHF
clone_size: -
j_call: TRBJ1-5
v_call: TRBV6-2/TRBV6-3
d_call: -

cdr3_nt: TGTGCCAGCAGTGAAAGGGCCAGGGGAGCTCGAGAAAAACTGTTTTTT
cdr3_aa: CASSERARGAREKLFF
clone_size: -
j_call: TRBJ1-4
v_call: TRBV6-1
d_call: -

cdr3_nt: TGTGCCAGCAGCCCTCCGGACTCGCGGGGAGATACGCAGTATTTT
cdr3_aa: CASSPPDSRGDTQYF
clone_size: -
j_call: TRBJ2-3
v_call: TRBV11-2
d_call: -

cdr3_nt: TGTGCCAGCAGCTCCCTAAGGGGCCGCGCCAATTCACCCCTCCACTTT
cdr3_aa: CASSSLRGRANSPLHF
clone_size: -
j_call: TRBJ1-6
v_call: TRBV11-2
d_call: -

cdr3_nt: TGTGCCAGCAGTTTAAAACAGACTCAGCCCCAGCATTTT
cdr3_aa: CASSLKQTQPQHF
clone_size: -
j_call: TRBJ1-5
v_call: TRBV12-3/TRBV12-4
d_call: -

cdr3_nt: TGTGCCAGCAGTGCAGACACAATGAACACTGAAGCTTTCTTT
cdr3_aa: CASSADTMNTEAFF
clone_size: -
j_call: TRBJ1-1
v_call: TRBV7-9
d_call: -

cdr3_nt: TGTGCCAGCAGCTTAATGACGGCTACTGGAAACACCATATATTTT
cdr3_aa: CASSLMTATGNTIYF
clone_size: -
j_call: TRBJ1-3
v_call: TRBV7-2
d_call: -